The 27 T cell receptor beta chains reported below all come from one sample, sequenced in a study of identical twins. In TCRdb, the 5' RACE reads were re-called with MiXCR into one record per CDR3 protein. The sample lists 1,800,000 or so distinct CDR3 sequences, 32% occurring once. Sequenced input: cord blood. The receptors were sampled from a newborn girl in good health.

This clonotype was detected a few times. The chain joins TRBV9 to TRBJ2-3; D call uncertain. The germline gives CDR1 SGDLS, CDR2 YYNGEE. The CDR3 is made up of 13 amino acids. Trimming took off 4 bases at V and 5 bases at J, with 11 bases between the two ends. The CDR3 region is CASSPISIDTQYF. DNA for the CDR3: TGTGCCAGCAGCCCAATTTCAATAGATACGCAGTATTTT. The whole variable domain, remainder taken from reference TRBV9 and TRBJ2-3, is DSGVTQTPKHLITATGQRVTLRCSPRSGDLSVYWYQQSLDQGLQFLIQYYNGEERAKGNILERFSAQQFPDLHSELNLSSLELGDSALYFCASSPISIDTQYFGPGTRLTVL.

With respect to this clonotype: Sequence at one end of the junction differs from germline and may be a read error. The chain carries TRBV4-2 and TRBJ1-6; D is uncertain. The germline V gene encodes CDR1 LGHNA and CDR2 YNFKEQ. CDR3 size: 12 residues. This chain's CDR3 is CASSPSDSPPHF. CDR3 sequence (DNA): TGTGCCAGCAGCCCTTCGGATTCACCCCCCCACTTT.

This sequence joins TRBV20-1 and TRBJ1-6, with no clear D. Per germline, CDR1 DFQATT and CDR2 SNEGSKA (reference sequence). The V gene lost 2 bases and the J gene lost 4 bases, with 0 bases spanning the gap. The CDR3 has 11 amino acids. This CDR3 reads CSARYNSPLHF. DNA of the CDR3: TGCAGTGCTAGATATAATTCACCCCTCCACTTT.

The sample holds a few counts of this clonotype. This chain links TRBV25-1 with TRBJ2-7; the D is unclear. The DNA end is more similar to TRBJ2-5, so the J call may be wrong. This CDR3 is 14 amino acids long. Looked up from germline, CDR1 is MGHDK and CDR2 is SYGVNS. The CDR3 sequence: CASSETGRIETQYF. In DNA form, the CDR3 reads TGTGCCAGCAGTGAAACTGGGCGGATAGAGACCCAGTACTTC.

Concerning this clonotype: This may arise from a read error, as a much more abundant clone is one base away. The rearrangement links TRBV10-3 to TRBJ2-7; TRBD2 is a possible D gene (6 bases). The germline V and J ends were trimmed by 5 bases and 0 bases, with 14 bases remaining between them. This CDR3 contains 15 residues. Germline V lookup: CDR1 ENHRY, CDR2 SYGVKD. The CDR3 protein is CAISPSETSSYEQYF. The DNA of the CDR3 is TGTGCCATCAGTCCCTCCGAGACTAGCTCCTACGAGCAGTACTTC.

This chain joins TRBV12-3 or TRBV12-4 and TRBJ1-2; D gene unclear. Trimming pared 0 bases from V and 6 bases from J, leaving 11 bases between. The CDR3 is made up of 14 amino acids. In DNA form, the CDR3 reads TGTGCCAGCAGTTTAGCGCTTCGACGAGATGGCTACACCTTC. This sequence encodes CASSLALRRDGYTF.

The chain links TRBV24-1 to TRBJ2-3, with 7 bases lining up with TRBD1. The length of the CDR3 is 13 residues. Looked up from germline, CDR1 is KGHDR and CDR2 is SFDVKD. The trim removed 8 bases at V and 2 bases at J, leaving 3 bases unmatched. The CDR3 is CATNRGHTDTQYF. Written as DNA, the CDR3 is TGTGCCACCAACAGGGGCCACACAGATACGCAGTATTTT.

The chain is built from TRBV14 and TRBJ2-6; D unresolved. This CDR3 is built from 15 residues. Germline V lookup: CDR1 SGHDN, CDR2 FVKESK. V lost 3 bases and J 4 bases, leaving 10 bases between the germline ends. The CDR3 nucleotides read TGTGCCAGCAGCCACGCGAATCCCGGGGCCAACGTCCTGACTTTC. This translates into CASSHANPGANVLTF. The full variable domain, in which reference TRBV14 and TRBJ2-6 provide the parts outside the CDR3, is EAGVTQFPSHSVIEKGQTVTLRCDPISGHDNLYWYRRVMGKEIKFLLHFVKESKQDESGMPNNRFLAERTGGTYSTLKVQPAELEDSGVYFCASSHANPGANVLTFGAGSRLTVL.

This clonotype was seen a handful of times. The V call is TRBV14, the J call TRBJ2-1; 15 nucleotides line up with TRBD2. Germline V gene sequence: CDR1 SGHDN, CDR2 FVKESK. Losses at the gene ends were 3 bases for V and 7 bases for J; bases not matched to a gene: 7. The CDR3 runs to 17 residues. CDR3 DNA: TGTGCCAGCAGCCACCCGGGACTAGCGGGAGGAGGTAATGAGCAGTTCTTC. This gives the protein CASSHPGLAGGGNEQFF.

The CDR3 region is CASSLTPGPRYEQYF. Written as DNA, the CDR3 is TGCGCCAGCAGCTTGACTCCAGGACCTCGATACGAGCAGTACTTC. The chain links TRBV5-1 to TRBJ2-7; no clear D. CDR3 length: 15 amino acids. CDR1 and CDR2 from the germline V gene are SGHRS and YFSETQ. With 1 base removed from V and 4 bases from J, the gap between germline ends came to 15 bases.

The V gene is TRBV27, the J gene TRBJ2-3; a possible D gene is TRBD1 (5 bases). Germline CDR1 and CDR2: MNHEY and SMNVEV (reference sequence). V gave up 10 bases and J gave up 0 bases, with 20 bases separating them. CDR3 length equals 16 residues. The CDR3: CAIDTEGHPSTDTQYF. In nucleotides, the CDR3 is TGTGCCATCGACACCGAAGGACATCCTAGCACAGATACGCAGTATTTT.

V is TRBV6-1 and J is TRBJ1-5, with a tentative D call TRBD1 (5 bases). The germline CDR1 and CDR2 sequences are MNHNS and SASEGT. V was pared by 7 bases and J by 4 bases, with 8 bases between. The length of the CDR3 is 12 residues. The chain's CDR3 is CASTRTNQPQHF. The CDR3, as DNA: TGTGCCAGCACGCGGACAAATCAGCCCCAGCATTTT.

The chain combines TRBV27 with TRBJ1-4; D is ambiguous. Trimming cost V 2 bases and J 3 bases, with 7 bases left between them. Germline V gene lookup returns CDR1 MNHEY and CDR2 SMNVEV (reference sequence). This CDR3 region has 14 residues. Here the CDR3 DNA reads TGTGCCAGCAGTTTAATTAGCCCTAATGAAAAACTGTTTTTT. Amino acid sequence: CASSLISPNEKLFF.

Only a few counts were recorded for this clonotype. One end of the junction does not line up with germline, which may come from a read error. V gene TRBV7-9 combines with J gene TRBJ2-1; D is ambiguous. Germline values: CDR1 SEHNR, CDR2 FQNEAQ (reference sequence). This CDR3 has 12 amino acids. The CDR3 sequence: CASSRHYDEQFF. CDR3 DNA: TGTGCCAGCAGCCGGCACTACGATGAGCAGTTCTTC.

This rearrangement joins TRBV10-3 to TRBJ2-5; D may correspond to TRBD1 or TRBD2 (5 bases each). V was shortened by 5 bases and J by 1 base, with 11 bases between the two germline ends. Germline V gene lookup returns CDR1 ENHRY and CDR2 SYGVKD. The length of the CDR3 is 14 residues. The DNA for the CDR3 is TGTGCCATCAGTCTCGGGGCTAGCCAAGAGACCCAGTACTTC. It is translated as CAISLGASQETQYF.

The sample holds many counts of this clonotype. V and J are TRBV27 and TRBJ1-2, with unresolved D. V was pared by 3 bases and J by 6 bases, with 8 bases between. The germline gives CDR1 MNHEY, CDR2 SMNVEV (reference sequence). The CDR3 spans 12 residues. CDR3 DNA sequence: TGTGCCAGCAGTTTCAAGGGTGATGGCTACACCTTC. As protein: CASSFKGDGYTF.

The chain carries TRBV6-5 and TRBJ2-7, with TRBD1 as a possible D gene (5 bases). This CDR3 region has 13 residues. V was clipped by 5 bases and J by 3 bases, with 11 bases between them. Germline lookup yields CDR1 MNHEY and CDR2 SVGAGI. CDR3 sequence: CASSRQPLYEQYF. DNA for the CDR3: TGTGCCAGCAGTCGACAGCCCCTCTACGAGCAGTACTTC.

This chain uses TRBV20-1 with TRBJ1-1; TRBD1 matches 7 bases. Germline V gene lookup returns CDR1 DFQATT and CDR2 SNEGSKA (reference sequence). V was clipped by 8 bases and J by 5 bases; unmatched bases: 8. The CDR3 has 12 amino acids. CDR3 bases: TGCAGTAAACAGGGGAAACCTACTGAAGCTTTCTTT. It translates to CSKQGKPTEAFF.

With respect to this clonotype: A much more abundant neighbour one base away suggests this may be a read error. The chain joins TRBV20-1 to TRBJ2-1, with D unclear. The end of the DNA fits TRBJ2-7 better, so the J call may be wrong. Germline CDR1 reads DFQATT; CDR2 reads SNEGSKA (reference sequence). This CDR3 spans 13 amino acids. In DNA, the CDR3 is TGCAGTGCTAGAGCGGGCTCCTACAATGAGCAGTACTTC. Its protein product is CSARAGSYNEQYF.

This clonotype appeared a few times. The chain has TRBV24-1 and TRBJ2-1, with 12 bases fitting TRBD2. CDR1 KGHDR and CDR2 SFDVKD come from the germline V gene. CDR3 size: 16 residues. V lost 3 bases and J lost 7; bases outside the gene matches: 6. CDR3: CATSDPGLAGWNEQFF. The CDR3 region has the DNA TGTGCCACCAGTGATCCCGGACTAGCGGGATGGAATGAGCAGTTCTTC.

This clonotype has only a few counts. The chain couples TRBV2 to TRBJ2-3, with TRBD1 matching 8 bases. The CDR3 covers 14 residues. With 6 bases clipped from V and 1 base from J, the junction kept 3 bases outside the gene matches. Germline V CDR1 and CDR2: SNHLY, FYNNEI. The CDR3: CASRDRDGTDTQYF. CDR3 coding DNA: TGTGCCAGCAGGGACAGGGATGGCACAGATACGCAGTATTTT.

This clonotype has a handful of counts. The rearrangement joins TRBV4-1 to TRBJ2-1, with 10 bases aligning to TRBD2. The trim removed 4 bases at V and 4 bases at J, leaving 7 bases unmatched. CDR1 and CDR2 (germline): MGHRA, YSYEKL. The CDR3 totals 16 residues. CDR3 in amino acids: CASSRASGRGYNEQFF. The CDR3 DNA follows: TGCGCCAGCAGCCGGGCTAGCGGGAGAGGGTACAATGAGCAGTTCTTC.

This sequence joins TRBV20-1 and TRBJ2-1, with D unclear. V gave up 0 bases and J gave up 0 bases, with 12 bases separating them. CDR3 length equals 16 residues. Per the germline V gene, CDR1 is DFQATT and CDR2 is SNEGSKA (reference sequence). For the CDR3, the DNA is TGCAGTGCTAGAGACCCATCTAACCCCTCCTACAATGAGCAGTTCTTC. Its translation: CSARDPSNPSYNEQFF.

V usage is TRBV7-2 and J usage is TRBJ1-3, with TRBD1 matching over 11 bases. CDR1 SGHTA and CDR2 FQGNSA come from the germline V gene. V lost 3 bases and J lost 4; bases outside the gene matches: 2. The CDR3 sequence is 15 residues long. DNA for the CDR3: TGTGCCAGCAGCTTGGACAGGGGGCAGGGAAACACCATATATTTT. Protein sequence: CASSLDRGQGNTIYF. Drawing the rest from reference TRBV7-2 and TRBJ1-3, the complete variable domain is GAGVSQSPSNKVTEKGKDVELRCDPISGHTALYWYRQSLGQGLEFLIYFQGNSAPDKSGLPSDRFSAERTGGSVSTLTIQRTQQEDSAVYLCASSLDRGQGNTIYFGEGSWLTVV.

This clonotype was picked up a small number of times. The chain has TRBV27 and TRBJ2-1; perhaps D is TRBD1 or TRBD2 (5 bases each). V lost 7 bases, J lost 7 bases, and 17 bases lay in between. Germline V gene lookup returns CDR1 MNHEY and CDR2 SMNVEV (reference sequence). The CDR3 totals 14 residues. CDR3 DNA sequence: TGTGCCAGCAACCCGGGACGGATGGGGAATGAGCAGTTCTTC. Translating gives CASNPGRMGNEQFF.

As DNA, the CDR3 is TGTGCCAGCAGCTCCACCCTTCGGGGCACTGAAGCTTTCTTT. It translates to CASSSTLRGTEAFF. The V gene is TRBV7-6, the J gene TRBJ1-1, with unresolved D. The V and J ends lost 4 bases and 4 bases respectively, with 13 bases between them. The CDR3 totals 14 residues. Germline CDR1 reads SGHVS; CDR2 reads FNYEAQ.

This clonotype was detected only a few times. As DNA, the CDR3 is TGTGCCAGCAGTTTATATAGACCTCGTCCCGGACGAACAGATACGCAGTATTTT. It codes for CASSLYRPRPGRTDTQYF. The V and J genes are TRBV27 and TRBJ2-3; D remains ambiguous. The CDR3 covers 18 residues. The germline V and J ends were trimmed by 1 base and 3 bases, with 20 bases remaining between them. Looked up from germline, CDR1 is MNHEY and CDR2 is SMNVEV (reference sequence).